This paragraph reports one TCR beta chain. Antigen specificity is unknown. This sample is drawn from a study of vaccination effects on CD4 cells after COVID-19. Assay used: immunoSEQ multiplex PCR; TCRdb lists only in-frame clones, some missing. The sample lists approximately 26,000 clones; 65% to 80% were seen once. Trimming left V 5 bases short and J 3 bases short, with 22 bases between. Germline CDR1 MGHDK, CDR2 SYGVNS. CDR3 size: 17 residues. With the ViraFEST assay, the study expanded antigen-specific CD4+ T cells using viral peptide pools, then sequenced them. The culture ran for about 10 days, and then CD4+ T cells were isolated. The person was diagnosed with PCR-confirmed SARS-CoV-2 infection between March and December 2020.

Sequenced here: CD4+ T cells from PBMCs cultured with HCoV-NL63 spike peptides, sampled before COVID-19 vaccination. The chain joins TRBV25-1 to TRBJ2-5; a weak D match, TRBD2 (6 bases). The TCR was taken from a human donor who had a prior SARS-CoV-2 infection. The CDR3 spells CASSPHSGREWEETQYF. The CDR3 DNA follows: TGTGCCAGCAGTCCTCATTCTGGGCGGGAATGGGAAGAGACCCAGTACTTC.